The entry below describes one TCR beta chain. The data belong to a study of T cells expressing NK-cell markers. On the study more broadly: It was from sorted CD3+CD56+NKG2C+, CD3+CD56+NKG2C- and CD3+CD56-NKG2C+ T cells that TCR beta repertoires came. Of eight sequenced donors, seven were HCMV-seropositive and one HCMV-seronegative.

TCRdb reprocessed the 5' RACE reads, keeping one entry per CDR3 protein, no DNA. The data include about 460,000 distinct CDR3 sequences; the top ten clones carry approximately 1.4%. The CDR3 covers 14 residues. V gene TRBV12-3 or TRBV12-4 combines with J gene TRBJ1-1; no DNA is available, so the TRBD1 call from TCRdb remains unchecked. The receptor was derived from a woman aged 45-65 years in good health. Sequences were obtained from blood T cells: a sorted CD56 or NKG2C T cell subset, CD4+ or CD8+ T cells, or bulk PBMC T cells (not recorded which). CDR3 amino acids: CASSLAGGLGEAFF.